Below, one TCR beta chain is given with its context. The source of the sample is a study of blood T cell repertoires in COVID-19. Across the study: Both acute and convalescent COVID-19 samples were obtained from the United States, Italy and Spain. From T cells, B-cell-depleted T cells, or PBMCs came the material, which was cDNA or gDNA.

In the study's own analysis: From reference gene primer amplification, estimates of nucleated cell counts were derived. Sequencing used immunoSEQ multiplex PCR; TCRdb keeps in-frame clones, though not all of them. V and J calls and clone size are those listed in that table; D and trimming were worked out from the DNA. Among about 170,000 clones, around nine tenths were seen once, and the ten largest hold 3.7%. CDR1 and CDR2 (germline): WSHSY, SAAADI. The length of the CDR3 is 14 residues. The V and J ends lost 10 bases and 4 bases respectively, with 19 bases between them. Input material: peripheral blood. The chain links TRBV10-2 to TRBJ1-1; D ambiguous. This clonotype originated in a man younger than 30 with active or convalescent COVID-19. CDR3 nucleotides: TGCGCCACCTCTAGTGGGCAGAGGGTCACTGAAGCTTTCTTT. This encodes CATSSGQRVTEAFF.